This T cell receptor beta chain was recovered during a study of molecular identifiers for immune sequencing clone quantification. TCRdb processed the PCR reads anew with MiXCR; each CDR3 protein has one entry. The table lists more than 550,000 distinct CDR3 sequences, about 25% of them singletons, with about 0.73% in the top ten. Germline loops: CDR1 SEHNR, CDR2 FQNEAQ (reference sequence). The ends were cut back, 1 base at V and 12 bases at J, with 31 bases in the middle. This CDR3 has 19 residues. The table lists this clonotype with a few counts. The receptor was derived from a human donor in good health. Some libraries in this study had Jurkat cell RNA spiked in. V and J are TRBV7-9 and TRBJ2-1; D gene ambiguous. Sequencing was performed on naive CD8+ T cells from blood, with Jurkat cell RNA spiked in. The subset here: FACS-sorted CD8+CD4-CCR7+CD45RA+ naive T cells. The CDR3 region is CASSLVPDSTLGFKPGQFF. The CDR3 DNA is TGTGCCAGCAGCTTAGTTCCCGACTCGACTCTAGGATTTAAACCTGGGCAGTTCTTC. Full variable domain (remainder filled in from reference TRBV7-9 and TRBJ2-1): DTGVSQNPRHKITKRGQNVTFRCDPISEHNRLYWYRQTLGQGPEFLTYFQNEAQLEKSRLLSDRFSAERPKGSFSTLEIQRTEQGDSAMYLCASSLVPDSTLGFKPGQFFGPGTRLTVL.